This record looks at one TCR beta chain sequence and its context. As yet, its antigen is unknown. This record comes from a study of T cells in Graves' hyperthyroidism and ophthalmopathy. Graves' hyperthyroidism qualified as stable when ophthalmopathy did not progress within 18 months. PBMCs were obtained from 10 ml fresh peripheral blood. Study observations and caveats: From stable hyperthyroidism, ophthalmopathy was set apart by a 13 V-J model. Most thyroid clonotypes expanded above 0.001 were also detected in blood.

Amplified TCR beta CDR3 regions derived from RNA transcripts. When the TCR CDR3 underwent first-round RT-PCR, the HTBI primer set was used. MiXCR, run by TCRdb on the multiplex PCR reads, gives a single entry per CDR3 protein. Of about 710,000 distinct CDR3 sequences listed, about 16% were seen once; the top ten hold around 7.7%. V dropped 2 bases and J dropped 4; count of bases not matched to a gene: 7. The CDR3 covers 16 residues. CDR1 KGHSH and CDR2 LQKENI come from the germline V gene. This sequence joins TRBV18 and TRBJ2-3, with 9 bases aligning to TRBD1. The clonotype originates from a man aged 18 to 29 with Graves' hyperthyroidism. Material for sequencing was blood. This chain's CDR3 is CASSPRRRQGADTQYF. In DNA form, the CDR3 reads TGTGCCAGCTCACCAAGGAGGAGACAGGGGGCAGATACGCAGTATTTT.